Following are 13 T cell receptor beta chains from one sample sequenced in a study of PD-1 blockade in classical Hodgkin lymphoma. In every patient, relapse followed autologous stem cell transplantation, while exposure to brentuximab vedotin differed. Only in-frame clones appear in the TCRdb table, and some are missing; sequencing was by immunoSEQ multiplex PCR. The repertoire consists of 30,000 or so clones, with roughly 82% occurring once and the leading ten covering 32%. Material: peripheral blood mononuclear cells (PBMCs), obtained at baseline. The origin of the receptors is a human donor with classical Hodgkin lymphoma.

The rearrangement links TRBV18 to TRBJ2-3; either TRBD1 or TRBD2 may fit D (5 bases each). V dropped 1 base and J dropped 0 bases, with 11 bases sitting between them. The V gene's germline CDR1 is KGHSH and CDR2 LQKENI. The CDR3 length is 16 residues. CDR3 sequence reads: CASSPRPGPSTDTQYF. The CDR3, as DNA: TGTGCCAGCTCACCACGGCCGGGGCCGAGCACAGATACGCAGTATTTT. The whole variable domain, remainder taken from reference TRBV18 and TRBJ2-3, is NAGVMQNPRHLVRRRGQEARLRCSPMKGHSHVYWYRQLPEEGLKFMVYLQKENIIDESGMPKERFSAEFPKEGPSILRIQQVVRGDSAAYFCASSPRPGPSTDTQYFGPGTRLTVL.

This chain links TRBV6-5 with TRBJ2-1; D may be TRBD1 or TRBD2 (5 bases each). The CDR3 extends over 15 amino acids. Germline lookup yields CDR1 MNHEY and CDR2 SVGAGI. Deletions cut 7 bases from V and 0 bases from J, with 13 bases between. For the CDR3, the DNA is TGTGCCAGCACCCAGGGACCCTTCTCCTACAATGAGCAGTTCTTC. The encoded protein is CASTQGPFSYNEQFF.

The chain links TRBV27 to TRBJ2-7; the match to TRBD1 covers 12 bases. This CDR3 comprises 17 residues. Germline trimming cut 4 bases from V and 6 bases from J; bases unmatched to any gene: 13. The germline CDR1 and CDR2 sequences are MNHEY and SMNVEV (reference sequence). This CDR3 reads CASSSLALGQGAGEQYF. The CDR3 nucleotides read TGTGCCAGCAGTTCCTTGGCGTTGGGACAGGGGGCCGGCGAGCAGTACTTC.

This clone has more than one count but fewer than ten. The J gene is TRBJ1-5, the V gene TRBV5-8; no clear D. Deletions cut 0 bases from V and 6 bases from J, with 16 bases between. The CDR3 runs to 16 residues. CDR1 and CDR2 (germline): SGHTS, YDEGEE. CDR3 residues: CASSLGRARVGQPQHF. The CDR3 DNA reads TGTGCCAGCAGCTTGGGGCGGGCCCGGGTCGGTCAGCCCCAGCATTTT.

The V and J genes are TRBV2 and TRBJ2-5; no reliable D call. In germline, CDR1 is SNHLY, CDR2 FYNNEI. The length of the CDR3 is 13 residues. V was pared by 4 bases and J by 4 bases, with 10 bases between. CDR3 DNA: TGTGCCAGCAGTGGGGTGGGCCGAGAGACCCAGTACTTC. It yields the protein CASSGVGRETQYF.

This clone was observed once. This chain connects TRBV16 to TRBJ1-2; 7 nucleotides line up with TRBD1. CDR3 length equals 15 residues. V dropped 2 bases and J dropped 8; count of bases not matched to a gene: 11. Per germline, CDR1 KGHSY and CDR2 FQNENV. The CDR3 DNA reads as TGTGCCAGCAGCCAAGTAAGACAGGGAAATCGGGGCTACACCTTC. Translating it yields CASSQVRQGNRGYTF. Full variable domain (rest looked up from reference TRBV16 and TRBJ1-2): GEEVAQTPKHLVRGEGQKAKLYCAPIKGHSYVFWYQQVLKNEFKFLISFQNENVFDETGMPKERFSAKCLPNSPCSLEIQATKLEDSAVYFCASSQVRQGNRGYTFGSGTRLTVV.

This rearrangement joins TRBV7-3 to TRBJ2-2; D may be TRBD2 (6 bases). The CDR3 is 16 residues long. Per the germline V gene, CDR1 is SGHTA and CDR2 is FQGTGA. V lost 5 bases and J 3 bases, leaving 16 bases between the germline ends. This CDR3 is CASSPARGGDTGELFF. CDR3 DNA sequence: TGTGCCAGCAGCCCCGCGCGAGGAGGGGACACCGGGGAGCTGTTTTTT.

The CDR3 spells CASSPDGQGGYGYTF. The DNA for the CDR3 is TGCGCCAGCAGCCCGGACGGACAGGGAGGCTATGGCTACACCTTC. J is TRBJ1-2 and V is TRBV5-1; 8 bases are a match to TRBD1. The germline CDR1 and CDR2 sequences are SGHRS and YFSETQ. This CDR3 is 15 amino acids long. J was trimmed by 4 bases and V by 4 bases; bases with no gene match: 9.

The chain couples TRBV19 to TRBJ2-5; tentative D call: TRBD2 (6 bases). Per the germline V gene, CDR1 is LNHDA and CDR2 is SQIVND (reference sequence). Trimming removed 4 bases at V and 7 bases at J, with 10 bases between. CDR3 length: 12 amino acids. The CDR3 reads CASSTLGGTQYF. CDR3 in DNA: TGTGCCAGTAGTACCCTCGGGGGGACCCAGTACTTC.

The V gene is TRBV9, the J gene TRBJ1-6; D perhaps matches TRBD1 (5 bases). The germline V gene has CDR1 SGDLS and CDR2 YYNGEE. The V end was cut by 4 bases, the J end by 5 bases, with 22 bases between. The CDR3 totals 18 residues. The chain's CDR3 is CASSPQLAGTENNSPLHF. Written as DNA, the CDR3 is TGTGCCAGCAGCCCCCAGCTCGCCGGGACCGAGAATAATTCACCCCTCCACTTT.

This chain connects TRBV9 to TRBJ1-6; TRBD1 aligns across 9 bases. This CDR3 is 15 amino acids long. Unmatched junction bases numbered 7, after V lost 3 bases and J lost 9 bases. From germline, CDR1 is SGDLS and CDR2 YYNGEE. CDR3 protein: CASSASGTGSSPLHF. In nucleotides, the CDR3 is TGTGCCAGCAGCGCCTCCGGGACAGGGAGTTCACCCCTCCACTTT.

The chain is built from TRBV19 and TRBJ2-5; D remains ambiguous. Germline lookup yields CDR1 LNHDA and CDR2 SQIVND (reference sequence). The CDR3 has 14 residues. Trimming took 3 bases from V and 4 from J, leaving 12 bases between them. The CDR3 is CASSIKASLETQYF. Written as DNA, the CDR3 is TGTGCCAGTAGTATTAAGGCCAGCCTAGAGACCCAGTACTTC.

Only a few counts were recorded for this clone. The chain couples TRBV7-2 to TRBJ1-5; D remains unclear. CDR1 and CDR2 (germline): SGHTA, FQGNSA. With 3 bases removed from V and 3 bases from J, the gap between germline ends came to 6 bases. CDR3 size: 13 residues. In DNA, the CDR3 is TGTGCCAGCAGCTTGTTTTTCAATCAGCCCCAGCATTTT. This encodes CASSLFFNQPQHF.